The entry that follows covers one TCR beta chain sequence. The antigen is unknown. This specimen comes from a study of radiotherapy plus CTLA-4 blockade in lung cancer. Overall study: Patients showed objective responses in 15% to 20% of cases and disease control in under 35%.

CDR1 and CDR2 (germline): MGHRA, YSYEKL. Trimming stripped 0 bases from V and 7 bases from J, with 12 bases between. The CDR3 sequence is 15 residues long. Lung cancer patients with chemo-refractory metastatic non-small-cell disease were given focal radiation plus CTLA-4 blockade with ipilimumab. Findings of the study overall: After treatment with radiotherapy plus ipilimumab, TCR clones that came from the tumor expanded in blood. Early clonal dynamics of blood T cells, together with interferon-beta, were reported as the best response predictor.

Only in-frame clones appear in the TCRdb table, and some are missing; sequencing was by immunoSEQ multiplex PCR. The sample shows over 95,000 clones, about four fifths of them seen only once. Specimen: peripheral blood, collected from a patient treated with radiotherapy plus ipilimumab. This sequence joins TRBV4-1 and TRBJ2-2; maybe TRBD1 (5 bases). The origin of this receptor is a human donor with non-small cell lung cancer who had a partial response to radiotherapy plus ipilimumab. Some clones in this sample may be carry-over from other donors' samples. The CDR3 here is CASSQDEWGDGELFF. The CDR3 region has the DNA TGCGCCAGCAGCCAAGATGAATGGGGCGACGGGGAGCTGTTTTTT.